This T cell receptor (beta chain) was identified during a study of blood T cells in healthy people across ages. This clonotype was counted a few times. Its target is unknown. V gave up 4 bases and J gave up 7 bases; unmatched junction bases: 18. The CDR3 extends over 17 amino acids. Looked up from germline, CDR1 is MDHEN and CDR2 is SYDVKM. With a J-beta primer mix and a sample-barcoded 5' primer, a second PCR ran 7 to 11 cycles. A single record per CDR3 protein comes from TCRdb applying MiXCR to the 5' RACE reads. The sample carries 950,000 to 1,200,000 distinct CDR3 sequences, 35% to 40% recorded once. Overall study results and limits: Age showed a roughly linear inverse relationship with TCR beta diversity per million T cells. More naive CD4+ cells and higher diversity were found in long-lived than in aged donors. Observed TCR beta diversity showed a strong correlation with the percentage of naive T cells as measured by flow cytometry.

V gene TRBV28 combines with J gene TRBJ2-5; 7 nucleotides agree with TRBD1. The TCR comes from a man between 18 and 29 years old in good health. Sequencing was carried out using blood. CDR3 loop: CASSSPTSGTVQWTQYF. The CDR3 DNA follows: TGTGCCAGCAGTTCACCCACCTCCGGGACAGTGCAGTGGACCCAGTACTTC.